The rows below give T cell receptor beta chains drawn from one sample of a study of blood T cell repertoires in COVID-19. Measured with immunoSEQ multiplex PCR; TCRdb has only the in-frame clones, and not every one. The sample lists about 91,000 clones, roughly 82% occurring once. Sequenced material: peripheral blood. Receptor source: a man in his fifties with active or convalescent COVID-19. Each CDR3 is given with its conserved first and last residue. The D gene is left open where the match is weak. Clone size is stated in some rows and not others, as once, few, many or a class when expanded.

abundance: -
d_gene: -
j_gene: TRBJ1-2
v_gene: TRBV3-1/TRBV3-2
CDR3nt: TGTGCCAGCAGCCGGGACACCGCGGACTATGGCTACACCTTC
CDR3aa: CASSRDTADYGYTF

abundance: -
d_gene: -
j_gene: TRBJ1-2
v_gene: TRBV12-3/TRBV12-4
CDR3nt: TGTGCCAGCAGTTTACGGTATGGCTACACCTTC
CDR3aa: CASSLRYGYTF

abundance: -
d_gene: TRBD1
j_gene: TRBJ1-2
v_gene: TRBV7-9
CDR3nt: TGTGCCAGCACCCCCCGAAGGGACAGCTATGGCTACACCTTC
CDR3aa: CASTPRRDSYGYTF

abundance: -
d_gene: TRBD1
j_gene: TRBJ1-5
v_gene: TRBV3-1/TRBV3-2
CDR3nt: TGTGCCAGCAGCCAACGGACAGGGGGTGATCAGCCCCAGCATTTT
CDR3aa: CASSQRTGGDQPQHF

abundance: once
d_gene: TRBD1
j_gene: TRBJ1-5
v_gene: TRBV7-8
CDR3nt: TGTGCCAGCAGCTTAGGGACAGGGGAGCAGCCCCAGCATTTT
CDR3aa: CASSLGTGEQPQHF

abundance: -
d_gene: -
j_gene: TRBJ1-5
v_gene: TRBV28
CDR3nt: TGTGCCAGCAGTTGGGGCAGGGGCAATCAGCCCCAGCATTTT
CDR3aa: CASSWGRGNQPQHF

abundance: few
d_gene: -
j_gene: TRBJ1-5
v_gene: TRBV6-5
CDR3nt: TGTGCCAGCAGTTACAAAAAAGGGGGTCAGCCCCAGCATTTT
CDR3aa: CASSYKKGGQPQHF

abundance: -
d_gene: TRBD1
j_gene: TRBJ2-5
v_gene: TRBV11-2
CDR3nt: TGTGCCAGCAGCTCCACAGGGGGCGAAGAGACCCAGTACTTC
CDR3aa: CASSSTGGEETQYF

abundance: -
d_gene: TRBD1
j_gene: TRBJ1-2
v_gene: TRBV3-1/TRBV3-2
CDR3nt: TGTGCCAGCAGCCAAGGACAGGGCGTTGGCTACACCTTC
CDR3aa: CASSQGQGVGYTF

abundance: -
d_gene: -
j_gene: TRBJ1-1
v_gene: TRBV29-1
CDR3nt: TGCAGCGGCCGGACAGATCTTGACACTGAAGCTTTCTTT
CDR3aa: CSGRTDLDTEAFF

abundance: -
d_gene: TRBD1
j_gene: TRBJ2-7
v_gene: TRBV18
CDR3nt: TGTGCCAGCTCACCTCCGAGTCCAGGGGGCAACGAGCAGTACTTC
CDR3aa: CASSPPSPGGNEQYF

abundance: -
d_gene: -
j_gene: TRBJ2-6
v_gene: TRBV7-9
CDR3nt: TGTGCCAGCAGCAACTTTGAATCTGGGGCCAACGTCCTGACTTTC
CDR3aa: CASSNFESGANVLTF

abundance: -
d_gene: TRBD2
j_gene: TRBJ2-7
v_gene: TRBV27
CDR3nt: TGTGCCAGCAGTTCAACTAGCGGGGCCCGAGGGTACTTC
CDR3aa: CASSSTSGARGYF

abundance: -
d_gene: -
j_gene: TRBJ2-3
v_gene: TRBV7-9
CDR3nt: TGTGCCAGCAGCCGAGGAGAGGGAATCACAGATACGCAGTATTTT
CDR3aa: CASSRGEGITDTQYF

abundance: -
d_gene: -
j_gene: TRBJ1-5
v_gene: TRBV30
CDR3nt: TGTGCCTGGAGTTTGAACTCAGGGTTCAATCAGCCCCAGCATTTT
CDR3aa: CAWSLNSGFNQPQHF

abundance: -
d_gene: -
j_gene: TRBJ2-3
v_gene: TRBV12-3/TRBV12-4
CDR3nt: TGTGCCAGCAGTTTGAGTCAATCAGATACGCAGTATTTT
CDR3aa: CASSLSQSDTQYF

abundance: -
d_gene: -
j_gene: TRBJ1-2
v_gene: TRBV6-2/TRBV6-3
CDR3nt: TGTGCCAGCAGTTACTACCAGGGGCGCTACACCTTC
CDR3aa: CASSYYQGRYTF

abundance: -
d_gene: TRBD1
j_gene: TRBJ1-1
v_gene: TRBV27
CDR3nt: TGTGCCAGCAGTCCCACAGGGGGGTCGAACACTGAAGCTTTCTTT
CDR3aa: CASSPTGGSNTEAFF

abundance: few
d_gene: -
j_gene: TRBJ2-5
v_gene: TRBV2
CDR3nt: TGTGCCTCCCATCAGGCGAGCGGCCAAGAGACCCAGTACTTC
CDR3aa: CASHQASGQETQYF

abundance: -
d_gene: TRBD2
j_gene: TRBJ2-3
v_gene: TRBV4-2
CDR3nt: TGTGCCAGCGGAGGGACTAGCGGGGGTATTAGGCAGTATTTT
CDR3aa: CASGGTSGGIRQYF

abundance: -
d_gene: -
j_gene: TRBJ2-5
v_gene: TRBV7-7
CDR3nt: TGTGCCAGCAGCTTACTAGGGACAAAAGAGACCCAGTACTTC
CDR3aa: CASSLLGTKETQYF

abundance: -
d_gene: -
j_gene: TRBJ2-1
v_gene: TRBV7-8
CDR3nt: TGTGCCAGCAGCCGATATGGGAGCAATGAGCAGTTCTTC
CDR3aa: CASSRYGSNEQFF

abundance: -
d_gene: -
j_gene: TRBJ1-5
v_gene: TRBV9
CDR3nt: TGTGCCAGCAGCCGGGGGGACAGCAATCAGCCCCAGCATTTT
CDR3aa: CASSRGDSNQPQHF

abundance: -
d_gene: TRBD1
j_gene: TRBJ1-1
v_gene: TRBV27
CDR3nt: TGTGCCAGCAGTAAGGGACAGGGGATGAACACTGAAGCTTTCTTT
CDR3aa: CASSKGQGMNTEAFF

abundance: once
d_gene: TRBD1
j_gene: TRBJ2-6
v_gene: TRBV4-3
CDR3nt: TGCGCCAGCAGCCAAGATATGAGGACAGGGTCTGGGGCCAACGTCCTGACTTTC
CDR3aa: CASSQDMRTGSGANVLTF

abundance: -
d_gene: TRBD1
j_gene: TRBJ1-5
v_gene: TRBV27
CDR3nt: TGTGCCAGCAGTTTCGGGACAGGGGACCAGCCCCAGCATTTT
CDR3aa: CASSFGTGDQPQHF

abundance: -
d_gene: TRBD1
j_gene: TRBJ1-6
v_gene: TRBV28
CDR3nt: TGTGCCAGCTCCGGACAGGGAGGATATAATTCACCCCTCCACTTT
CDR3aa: CASSGQGGYNSPLHF

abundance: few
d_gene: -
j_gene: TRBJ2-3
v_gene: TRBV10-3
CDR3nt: TGTGCCATCAGGAGGGACTCTATCGGCACAGATACGCAGTATTTT
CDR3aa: CAIRRDSIGTDTQYF

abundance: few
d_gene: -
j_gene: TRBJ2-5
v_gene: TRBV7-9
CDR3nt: TGTGCCAGCAGCTTAGAACAGACAGGACAAGAGACCCAGTACTTC
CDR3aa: CASSLEQTGQETQYF

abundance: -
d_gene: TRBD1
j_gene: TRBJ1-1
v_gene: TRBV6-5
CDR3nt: TGTGCCAGCAGCTCTTCGGACAGGGGGGTCAGTGAAGCTTTCTTT
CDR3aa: CASSSSDRGVSEAFF

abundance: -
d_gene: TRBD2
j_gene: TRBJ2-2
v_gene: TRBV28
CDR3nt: TGTGCCAGCAGTACTAGCGGGGGTACCGGGGAGCTGTTTTTT
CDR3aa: CASSTSGGTGELFF

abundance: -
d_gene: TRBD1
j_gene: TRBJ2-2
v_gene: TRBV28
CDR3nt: TGTGCCAGCAGGGACAGGGGGCGGACCGGGGAGCTGTTTTTT
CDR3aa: CASRDRGRTGELFF

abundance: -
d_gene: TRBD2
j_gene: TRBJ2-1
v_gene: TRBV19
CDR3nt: TGTGCCAGTAGTAAAGGACTAGCGGACCGTGGGCAGTTCTTC
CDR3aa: CASSKGLADRGQFF

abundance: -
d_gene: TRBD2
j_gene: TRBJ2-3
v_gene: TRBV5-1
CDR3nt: TGCGCCAGCAGCTTACCTAGCGGGGGGGCAGGGACAGATACGCAGTATTTT
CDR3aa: CASSLPSGGAGTDTQYF

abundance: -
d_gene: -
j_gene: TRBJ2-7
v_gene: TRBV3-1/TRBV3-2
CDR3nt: TGTGCCAGCAGCCAAGATTACGCGCTATACGAGCAGTACTTC
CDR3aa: CASSQDYALYEQYF